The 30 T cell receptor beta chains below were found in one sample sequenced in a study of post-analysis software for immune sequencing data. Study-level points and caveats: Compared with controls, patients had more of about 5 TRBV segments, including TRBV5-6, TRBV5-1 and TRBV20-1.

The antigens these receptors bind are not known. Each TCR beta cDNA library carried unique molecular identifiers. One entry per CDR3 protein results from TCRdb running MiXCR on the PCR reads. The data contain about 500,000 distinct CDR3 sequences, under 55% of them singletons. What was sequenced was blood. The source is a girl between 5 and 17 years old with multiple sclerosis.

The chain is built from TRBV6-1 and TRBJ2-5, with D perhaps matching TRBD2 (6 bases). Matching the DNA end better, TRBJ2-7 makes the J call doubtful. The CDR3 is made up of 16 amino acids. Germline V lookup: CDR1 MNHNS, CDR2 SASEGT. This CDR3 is CASSENGLALEYEQYF. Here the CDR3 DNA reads TGTGCCAGCAGTGAAAATGGGCTAGCGCTTGAATACGAGCAGTACTTC.

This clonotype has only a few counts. The CDR3 DNA follows: TGTGCCAGCACCCTCGGCGGCACTGAAGCTTTCTTT. Translation gives CASTLGGTEAFF. The genes are TRBV6-6 and TRBJ1-1; D is undetermined. The CDR3 has 12 residues. Germline V gives CDR1 MNHNY, CDR2 SVGAGI (reference sequence). The ends were cut back, 7 bases at V and 4 bases at J, with 10 bases in the middle.

The CDR3 region is CASSSQGGEQFF. The CDR3 nucleotides are TGCGCCAGCAGCTCACAGGGCGGTGAGCAGTTCTTC. The rearrangement links TRBV4-1 to TRBJ2-1; a possible D gene is TRBD1 (6 bases). V lost 5 bases, J lost 9 bases, and 11 bases lay in between. Germline V gene data show CDR1 as MGHRA and CDR2 as YSYEKL. CDR3 length: 12 residues.

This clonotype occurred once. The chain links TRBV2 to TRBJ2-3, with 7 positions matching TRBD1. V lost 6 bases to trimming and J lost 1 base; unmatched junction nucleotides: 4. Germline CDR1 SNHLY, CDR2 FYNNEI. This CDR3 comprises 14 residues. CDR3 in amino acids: CASRDRYRTDTQYF. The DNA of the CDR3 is TGTGCCAGCAGGGACAGGTACCGCACAGATACGCAGTATTTT.

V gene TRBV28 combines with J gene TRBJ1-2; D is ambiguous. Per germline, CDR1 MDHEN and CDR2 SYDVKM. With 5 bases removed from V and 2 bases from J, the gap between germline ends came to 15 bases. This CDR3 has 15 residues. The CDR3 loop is CASSPRLAFNYGYTF. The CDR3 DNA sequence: TGTGCCAGCAGTCCCCGCTTAGCCTTCAACTATGGCTACACCTTC.

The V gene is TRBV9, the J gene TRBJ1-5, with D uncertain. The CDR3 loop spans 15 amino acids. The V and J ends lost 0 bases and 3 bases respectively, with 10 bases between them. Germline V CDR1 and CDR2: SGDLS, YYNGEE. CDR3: CASSVGYKTNQPQHF. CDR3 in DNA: TGTGCCAGCAGCGTAGGATACAAAACCAATCAGCCCCAGCATTTT.

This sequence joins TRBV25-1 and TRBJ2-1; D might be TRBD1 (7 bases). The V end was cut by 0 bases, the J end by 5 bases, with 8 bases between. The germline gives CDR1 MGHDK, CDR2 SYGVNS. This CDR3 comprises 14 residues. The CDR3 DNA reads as TGTGCCAGCAGTGAATACAGGGGGGACAATGAGCAGTTCTTC. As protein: CASSEYRGDNEQFF.

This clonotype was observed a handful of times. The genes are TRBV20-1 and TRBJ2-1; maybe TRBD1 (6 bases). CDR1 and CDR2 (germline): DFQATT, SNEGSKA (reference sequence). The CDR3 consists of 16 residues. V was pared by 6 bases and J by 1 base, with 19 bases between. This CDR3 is CSAHYNRVGSYNEQFF. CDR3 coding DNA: TGCAGTGCCCACTACAACAGGGTCGGATCCTACAATGAGCAGTTCTTC.

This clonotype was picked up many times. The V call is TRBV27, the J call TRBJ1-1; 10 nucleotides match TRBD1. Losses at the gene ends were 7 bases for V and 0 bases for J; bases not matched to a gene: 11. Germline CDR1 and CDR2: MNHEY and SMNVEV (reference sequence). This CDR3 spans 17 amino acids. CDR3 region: CASKSTGTGVMNTEAFF. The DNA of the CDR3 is TGTGCCAGCAAGAGCACCGGGACAGGGGTCATGAACACTGAAGCTTTCTTT.

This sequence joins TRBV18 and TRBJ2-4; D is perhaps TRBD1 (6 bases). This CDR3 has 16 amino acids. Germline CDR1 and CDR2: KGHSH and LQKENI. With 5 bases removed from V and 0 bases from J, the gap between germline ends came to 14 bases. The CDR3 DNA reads TGTGCCAGCTCAGTAACAGGGAATGAAGCCAAAAACATTCAGTACTTC. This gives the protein CASSVTGNEAKNIQYF.

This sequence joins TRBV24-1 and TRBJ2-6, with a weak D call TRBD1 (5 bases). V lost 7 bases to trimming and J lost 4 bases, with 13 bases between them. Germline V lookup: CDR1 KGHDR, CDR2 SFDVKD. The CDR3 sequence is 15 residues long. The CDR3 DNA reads TGTGCCACCAGAGGGGCAGAATCCGGGGCCAACGTCCTGACTTTC. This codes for CATRGAESGANVLTF.

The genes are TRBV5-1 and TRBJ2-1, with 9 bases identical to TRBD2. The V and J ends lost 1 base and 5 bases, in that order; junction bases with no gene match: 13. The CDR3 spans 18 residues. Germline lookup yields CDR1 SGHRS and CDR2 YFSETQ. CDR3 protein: CASSLRSGGSYVDNEQFF. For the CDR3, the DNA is TGCGCCAGCAGCTTGCGCAGCGGGGGGTCTTATGTCGACAATGAGCAGTTCTTC.

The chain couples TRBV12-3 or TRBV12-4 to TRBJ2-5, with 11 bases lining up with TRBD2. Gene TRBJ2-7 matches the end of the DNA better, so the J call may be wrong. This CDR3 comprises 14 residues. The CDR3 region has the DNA TGTGCCAGCAGTCGGACTAGCGGGTTTTACGAGCAGTACTTC. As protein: CASSRTSGFYEQYF.

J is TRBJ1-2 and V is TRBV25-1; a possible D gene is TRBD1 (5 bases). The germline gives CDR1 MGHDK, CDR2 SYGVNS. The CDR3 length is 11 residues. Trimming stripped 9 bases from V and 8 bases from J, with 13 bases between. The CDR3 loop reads CASQGERGYTF. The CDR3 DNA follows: TGTGCCAGTCAGGGTGAAAGGGGCTACACCTTC.

The DNA of the CDR3 is TGTGCCGGCACTGTACTGGATGAGGGCTGCTACGAGCAGTACTTC. Translated: CAGTVLDEGCYEQYF. This sequence joins TRBV6-8 and TRBJ2-7, with D perhaps matching TRBD2 (5 bases). Trimming took off 11 bases at V and 3 bases at J, with 23 bases between the two ends. This CDR3 has 15 amino acids. Germline assignment: CDR1 MNHGY and CDR2 SAAAGT.

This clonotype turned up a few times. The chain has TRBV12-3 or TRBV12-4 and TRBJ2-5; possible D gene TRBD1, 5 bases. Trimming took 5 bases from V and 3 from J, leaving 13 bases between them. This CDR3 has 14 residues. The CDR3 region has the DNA TGTGCCAGCAGTCCTGACAGACCGAAAGAGACCCAGTACTTC. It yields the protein CASSPDRPKETQYF.

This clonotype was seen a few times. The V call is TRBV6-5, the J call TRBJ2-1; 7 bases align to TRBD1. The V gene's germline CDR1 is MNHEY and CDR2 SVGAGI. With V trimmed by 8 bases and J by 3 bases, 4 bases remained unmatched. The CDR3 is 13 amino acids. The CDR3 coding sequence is TGTGCCAGCCACAGGGGTGGCTACAATGAGCAGTTCTTC. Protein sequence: CASHRGGYNEQFF.

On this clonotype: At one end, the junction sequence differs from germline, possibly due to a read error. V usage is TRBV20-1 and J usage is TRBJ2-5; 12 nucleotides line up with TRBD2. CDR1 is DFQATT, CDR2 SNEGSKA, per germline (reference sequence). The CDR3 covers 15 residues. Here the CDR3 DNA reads TGCGGTGCGAACGGACTAGCGGGATTTCAGGAGACCCAGTACTTC. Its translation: CGANGLAGFQETQYF.

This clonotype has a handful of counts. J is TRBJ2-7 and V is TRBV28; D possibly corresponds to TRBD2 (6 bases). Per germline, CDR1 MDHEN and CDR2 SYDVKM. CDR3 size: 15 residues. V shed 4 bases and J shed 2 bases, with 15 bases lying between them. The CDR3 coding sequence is TGTGCCAGCAGTTCAGGAGGGTTCCCGCCCTACGAGCAGTACTTC. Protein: CASSSGGFPPYEQYF.

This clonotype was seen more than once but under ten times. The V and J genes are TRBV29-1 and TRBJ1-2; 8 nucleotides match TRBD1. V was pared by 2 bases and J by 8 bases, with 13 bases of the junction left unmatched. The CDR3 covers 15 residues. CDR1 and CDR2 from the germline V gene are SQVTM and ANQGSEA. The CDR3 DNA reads TGCAGCGTTGAAAGGACCCCGGACAGGGCCCTGGGCTACACCTTC. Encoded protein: CSVERTPDRALGYTF.

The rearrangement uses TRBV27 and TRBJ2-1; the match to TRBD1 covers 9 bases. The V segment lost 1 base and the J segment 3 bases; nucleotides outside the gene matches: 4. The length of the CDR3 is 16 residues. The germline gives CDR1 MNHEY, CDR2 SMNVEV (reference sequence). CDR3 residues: CASSLLTGGYYNEQFF. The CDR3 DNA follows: TGTGCCAGCAGTTTATTAACAGGGGGCTACTACAATGAGCAGTTCTTC.

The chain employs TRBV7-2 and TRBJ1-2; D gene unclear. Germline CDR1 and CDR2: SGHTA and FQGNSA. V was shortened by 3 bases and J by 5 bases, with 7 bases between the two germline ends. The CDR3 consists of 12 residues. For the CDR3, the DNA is TGTGCCAGCAGCTTTGGCTGGTATGGCTACACCTTC. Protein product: CASSFGWYGYTF. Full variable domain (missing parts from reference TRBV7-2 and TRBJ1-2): GAGVSQSPSNKVTEKGKDVELRCDPISGHTALYWYRQSLGQGLEFLIYFQGNSAPDKSGLPSDRFSAERTGGSVSTLTIQRTQQEDSAVYLCASSFGWYGYTFGSGTRLTVV.

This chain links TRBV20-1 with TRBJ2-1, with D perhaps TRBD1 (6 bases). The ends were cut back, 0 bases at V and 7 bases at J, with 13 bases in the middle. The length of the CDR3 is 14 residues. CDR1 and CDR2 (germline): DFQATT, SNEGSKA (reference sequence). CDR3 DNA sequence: TGCAGTGCTAGAGAAGGGACACCTCGGAATGAGCAGTTCTTC. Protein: CSAREGTPRNEQFF.

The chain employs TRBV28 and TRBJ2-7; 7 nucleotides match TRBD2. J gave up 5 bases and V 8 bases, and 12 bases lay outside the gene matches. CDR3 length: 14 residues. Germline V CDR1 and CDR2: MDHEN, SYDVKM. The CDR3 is CASRTWAGANEQYF. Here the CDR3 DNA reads TGTGCCAGCCGCACTTGGGCGGGAGCCAACGAGCAGTACTTC. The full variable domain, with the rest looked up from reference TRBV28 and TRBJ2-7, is DVKVTQSSRYLVKRTGEKVFLECVQDMDHENMFWYRQDPGLGLRLIYFSYDVKMKEKGDIPEGYSVSREKKERFSLILESASTNQTSMYLCASRTWAGANEQYFGPGTRLTVT.

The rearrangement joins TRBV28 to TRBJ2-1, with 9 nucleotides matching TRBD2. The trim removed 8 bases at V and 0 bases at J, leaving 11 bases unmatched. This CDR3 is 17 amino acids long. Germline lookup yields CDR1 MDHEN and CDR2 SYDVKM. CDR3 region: CASRPGTSLGSYNEQFF. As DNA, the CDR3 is TGTGCCAGCCGCCCCGGGACTAGCCTCGGCTCCTACAATGAGCAGTTCTTC. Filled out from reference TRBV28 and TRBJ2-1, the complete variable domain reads DVKVTQSSRYLVKRTGEKVFLECVQDMDHENMFWYRQDPGLGLRLIYFSYDVKMKEKGDIPEGYSVSREKKERFSLILESASTNQTSMYLCASRPGTSLGSYNEQFFGPGTRLTVL.

CDR3 residues: CASGIRHSYEQYF. CDR3 nucleotides: TGTGCCAGCGGAATCAGGCACTCCTACGAGCAGTACTTC. The gene calls are TRBV27 and TRBJ2-7, with no clear D. The CDR3 has 13 amino acids. Trimming took off 8 bases at V and 0 bases at J, with 11 bases between the two ends. Looked up from germline, CDR1 is MNHEY and CDR2 is SMNVEV (reference sequence).

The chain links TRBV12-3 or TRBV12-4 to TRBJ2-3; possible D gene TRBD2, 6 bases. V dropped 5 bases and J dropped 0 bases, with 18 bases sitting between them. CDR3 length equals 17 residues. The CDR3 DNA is TGTGCCAGCAGTCCCATAGCGGCGCCGGCTAGCACAGATACGCAGTATTTT. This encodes CASSPIAAPASTDTQYF.

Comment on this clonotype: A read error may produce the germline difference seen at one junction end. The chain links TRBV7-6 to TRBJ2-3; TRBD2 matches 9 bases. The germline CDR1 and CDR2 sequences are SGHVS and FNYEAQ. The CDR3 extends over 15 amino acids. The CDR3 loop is CASSPLTSGTDTQYF. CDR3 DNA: TGTGCCAGCAGCCCATTGACTAGCGGCACCGATACGCAGTATTTT. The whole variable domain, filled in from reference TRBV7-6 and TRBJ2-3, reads GAGVSQSPRYKVTKRGQDVALRCDPISGHVSLYWYRQALGQGPEFLTYFNYEAQQDKSGLPNDRFSAERPEGSISTLTIQRTEQRDSAMYRCASSPLTSGTDTQYFGPGTRLTVL.

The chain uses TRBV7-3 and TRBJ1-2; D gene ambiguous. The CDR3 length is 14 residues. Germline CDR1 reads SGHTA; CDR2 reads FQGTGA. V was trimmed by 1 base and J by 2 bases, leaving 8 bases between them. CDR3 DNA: TGTGCCAGCAGCTTAAGTCCAGGAAACTATGGCTACACCTTC. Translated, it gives CASSLSPGNYGYTF.

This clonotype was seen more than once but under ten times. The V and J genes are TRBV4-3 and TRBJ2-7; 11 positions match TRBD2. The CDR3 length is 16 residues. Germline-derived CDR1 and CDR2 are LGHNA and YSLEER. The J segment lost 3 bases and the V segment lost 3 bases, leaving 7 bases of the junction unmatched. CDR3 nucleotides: TGCGCCAGCAGCCAGGCCGGGACTAGCGGATACTACGAGCAGTACTTC. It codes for CASSQAGTSGYYEQYF.